This T cell receptor beta chain was recovered during a study of T cell responses to AZD1222 COVID-19 vaccine. Sequencing was performed with immunoSEQ multiplex PCR; in TCRdb, only in-frame clones are kept and a portion is missing. The sample holds 70,000 to 95,000 clones, 85% to 95% seen once. Whole-study results and caveats: Along spike, vaccine-associated CD4 TCRs were found throughout, with dominance at 160-218 and 743-854. The donor cohort was predominantly white British with a female majority, and clonal diversity may have been underestimated. Baseline serostatus was positive in only six or seven AZD1222 recipients.

Points on this clone: Its specificity is unknown.

The junction had 8 bases not matched to a gene; V was cut back by 7 bases and J by 2 bases. Germline lookup yields CDR1 MDHEN and CDR2 SYDVKM. CDR3 size: 14 residues. The sequencing used peripheral blood, collected 28 days after the second AZD1222 dose. The rearrangement uses TRBV28 and TRBJ2-7, with 7 bases that match TRBD1. This clonotype was sampled from an adult who received the AZD1222 COVID-19 vaccine. CDR3: CASTMTGPPYEQYF. For the CDR3, the DNA is TGTGCCAGCACCATGACAGGGCCCCCCTACGAGCAGTACTTC. Filled out from reference TRBV28 and TRBJ2-7, the complete variable domain reads DVKVTQSSRYLVKRTGEKVFLECVQDMDHENMFWYRQDPGLGLRLIYFSYDVKMKEKGDIPEGYSVSREKKERFSLILESASTNQTSMYLCASTMTGPPYEQYFGPGTRLTVT.